Listed below are T cell receptor beta chains from one sample, sequenced in a study of shared clonotypes between healthy human individuals. TCRdb's table, derived via immunoSEQ multiplex PCR, lists solely in-frame clones and lacks some. The repertoire holds millions of clones, with approximately 90% as singletons. Sequences were obtained from naive CD4+ T cells sorted from blood. The receptors originated from a man between 18 and 29 years old in good health. The CDR3 runs from the conserved cysteine through the conserved F or W. D genes are given only for firm matches. Size tells how often a clone was seen (once, few, many) or the class of an expanded clone, and some rows leave it out.

size | J | V | D | CDR3 | DNA
- | TRBJ2-3 | TRBV6-1 | - | CASSEDGTDTQYF | TGTGCCAGCAGTGAAGACGGGACAGATACGCAGTATTTT
- | TRBJ2-3 | TRBV27 | TRBD1 | CASSLEDRETDTQYF | TGTGCCAGCAGTTTAGAGGACAGGGAGACAGATACGCAGTATTTT
- | TRBJ2-5 | TRBV6-1 | - | CASSVSGRGETQYF | TGTGCCAGCAGTGTTTCGGGTCGGGGAGAGACCCAGTACTTC
- | TRBJ2-1 | TRBV7-9 | TRBD1 | CASSLLGQGNNEQFF | TGTGCCAGCAGCTTATTGGGACAGGGGAATAATGAGCAGTTCTTC
- | TRBJ2-3 | TRBV30 | TRBD2 | CAWSVAGAPGTQYF | TGTGCCTGGAGTGTAGCGGGGGCTCCCGGTACGCAGTATTTT
- | TRBJ2-3 | TRBV5-1 | TRBD2 | CASSYGLADSYTDTQYF | TGCGCCAGCAGCTACGGACTAGCGGACTCCTACACAGATACGCAGTATTTT
few | TRBJ2-7 | TRBV9 | - | CASSVGRVDREQYF | TGTGCCAGCAGCGTAGGGAGGGTCGATAGGGAGCAGTACTTC
- | TRBJ2-7 | TRBV30 | - | CAWSQGGYEQYF | TGTGCCTGGAGTCAGGGTGGGTACGAGCAGTACTTC
- | TRBJ2-5 | TRBV28 | TRBD2 | CASSRLAGIGTQYF | TGTGCCAGCAGCAGACTAGCGGGGATTGGGACCCAGTACTTC
- | TRBJ2-7 | TRBV29-1 | TRBD2 | CSVTSGANEQYF | TGCAGCGTGACTAGCGGAGCCAACGAGCAGTACTTC
few | TRBJ2-1 | TRBV10-3 | TRBD2 | CATGAGGLDEQFF | TGTGCCACGGGAGCGGGGGGGCTTGATGAGCAGTTCTTC
- | TRBJ1-2 | TRBV5-1 | - | CASSHPGSDGYTF | TGCGCCAGCAGCCACCCCGGGTCAGATGGCTACACCTTC
- | TRBJ1-1 | TRBV18 | - | CASSIGVQSLNTEAFF | TGTGCCAGCTCCATCGGGGTTCAGAGCCTGAACACTGAAGCTTTCTTT
- | TRBJ2-7 | TRBV10-3 | TRBD1 | CAIRGPGQSSYEQYF | TGTGCCATCAGGGGTCCGGGACAGAGCTCCTACGAGCAGTACTTC
- | TRBJ2-1 | TRBV7-9 | - | CASSSPLGVAALYNEQFF | TGTGCCAGCAGCTCCCCCCTGGGCGTAGCGGCTCTATACAATGAGCAGTTCTTC
- | TRBJ2-3 | TRBV29-1 | - | CSVAIALPDTQYF | TGCAGCGTTGCCATCGCGTTGCCAGATACGCAGTATTTT
once | TRBJ1-5 | TRBV28 | - | CASRRDTVVNQPQHF | TGTGCCAGCAGACGAGACACGGTGGTCAATCAGCCCCAGCATTTT
- | TRBJ2-1 | TRBV18 | - | CASSLDRLDEQFF | TGTGCCAGCTCACTAGATCGGCTGGATGAGCAGTTCTTC
- | TRBJ2-7 | TRBV28 | - | CASSGPSVAGKAYEQYF | TGTGCCAGCAGTGGGCCAAGTGTGGCGGGAAAGGCCTACGAGCAGTACTTC
- | TRBJ2-2 | TRBV7-7 | - | CASSLTTQGNTGELFF | TGTGCTAGCAGTCTCACCACCCAGGGAAACACCGGGGAGCTGTTTTTT
- | TRBJ2-7 | TRBV4-1 | - | CASSQDSGPYYEQYF | TGCGCCAGCAGCCAAGATAGCGGACCGTACTACGAGCAGTACTTC
- | TRBJ2-7 | TRBV7-2 | TRBD1 | CASSLRTGAYEQYF | TGTGCCAGCAGCTTACGGACAGGGGCCTACGAGCAGTACTTC
- | TRBJ1-1 | TRBV10-3 | - | CAISGTGQMNTEAFF | TGTGCCATCAGTGGAACCGGACAGATGAACACTGAAGCTTTCTTT